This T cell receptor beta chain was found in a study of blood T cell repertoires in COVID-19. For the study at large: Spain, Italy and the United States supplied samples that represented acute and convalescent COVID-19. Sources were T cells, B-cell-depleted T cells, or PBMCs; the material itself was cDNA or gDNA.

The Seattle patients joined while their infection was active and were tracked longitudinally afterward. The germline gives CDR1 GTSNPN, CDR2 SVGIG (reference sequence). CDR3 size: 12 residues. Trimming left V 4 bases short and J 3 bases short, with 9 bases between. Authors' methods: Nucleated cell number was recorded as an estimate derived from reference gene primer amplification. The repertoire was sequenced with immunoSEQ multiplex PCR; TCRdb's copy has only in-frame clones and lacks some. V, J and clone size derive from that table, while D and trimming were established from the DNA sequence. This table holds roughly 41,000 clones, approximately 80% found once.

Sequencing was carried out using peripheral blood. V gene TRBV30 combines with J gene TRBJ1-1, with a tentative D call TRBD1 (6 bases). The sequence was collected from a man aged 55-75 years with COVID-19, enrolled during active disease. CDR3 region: CAWNRAHTEAFF. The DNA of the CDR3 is TGTGCCTGGAACAGGGCACACACTGAAGCTTTCTTT.